Reported below is one T cell receptor (beta chain). As yet, its antigen is unknown. J gave up 3 bases and V 4 bases, and 5 bases lay outside the gene matches. The CDR3 is made up of 15 amino acids. The germline V gene has CDR1 SGHRS and CDR2 YFSETQ. Construction of the TCRbeta library involved unique molecular identifiers. TCRdb reanalysed the PCR reads using MiXCR and keeps one entry per CDR3 protein. The table has 610,000 or so distinct CDR3 sequences, approximately 30% seen once; the top ten hold around 36%. This sample was included in a study of T-cell reconstitution after alpha-beta-depleted transplantation in children. General study findings and limits: T-cell counts and diversity at one year following transplant were attributed mainly to newly produced T cells.

The sequencing here drew on PBMCs, taken before TCRalphabeta/CD19-depleted stem cell transplant. V usage is TRBV5-1 and J usage is TRBJ2-1, with 9 bases lining up with TRBD1. The source is a boy younger than two with Wiskott-Aldrich syndrome, due to receive a stem cell transplant. The CDR3 protein is CASSAGTGFYNEQFF. CDR3 in DNA: TGCGCCAGCAGCGCCGGGACAGGGTTCTACAATGAGCAGTTCTTC.